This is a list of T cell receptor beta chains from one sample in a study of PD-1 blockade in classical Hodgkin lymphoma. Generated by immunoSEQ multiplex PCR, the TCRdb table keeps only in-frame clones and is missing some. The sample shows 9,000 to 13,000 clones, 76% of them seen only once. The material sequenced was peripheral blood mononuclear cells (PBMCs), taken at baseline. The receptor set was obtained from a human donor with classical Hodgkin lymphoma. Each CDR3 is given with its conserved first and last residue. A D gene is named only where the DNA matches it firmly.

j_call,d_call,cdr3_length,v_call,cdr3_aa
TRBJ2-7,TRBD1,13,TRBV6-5,CSTAGTGGFEQYF
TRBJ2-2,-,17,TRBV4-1,CASRSLYGQNNTGELFF
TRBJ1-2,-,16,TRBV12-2,CASRLASGTGSVGYTF
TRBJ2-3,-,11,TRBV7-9,CASSLSDTQYF
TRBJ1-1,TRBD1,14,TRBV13,CASSPTRTGLTAFF
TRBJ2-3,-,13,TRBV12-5,CASGLDSADTQYF
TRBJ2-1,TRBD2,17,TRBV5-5,CASSGWTSGSSGNEQFF
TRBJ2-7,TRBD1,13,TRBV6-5,CASTSGQYYEQYF
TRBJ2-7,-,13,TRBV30,CAWSRDKGYEQYF
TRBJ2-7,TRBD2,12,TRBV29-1,CSVELASGTNRF
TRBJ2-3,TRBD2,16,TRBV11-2,CASSFLAGGLADTQYF
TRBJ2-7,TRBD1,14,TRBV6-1,CASSGTGVSYEQYF
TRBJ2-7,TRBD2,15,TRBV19,CASSIRGLAGYEQYF
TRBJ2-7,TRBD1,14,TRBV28,CASISGTGTYEQYF
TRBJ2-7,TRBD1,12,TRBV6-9,CASRGQPYEQYF
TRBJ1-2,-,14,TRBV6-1,CASSELGRDYGYTF
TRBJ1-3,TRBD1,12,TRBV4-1,CATGTGVDTIYF
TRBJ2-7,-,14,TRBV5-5,CASSLGEAPSRQYF
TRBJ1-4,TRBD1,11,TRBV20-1,CIGTENEKLFF
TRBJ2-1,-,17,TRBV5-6,CASSLFGYLSSYNEQFF
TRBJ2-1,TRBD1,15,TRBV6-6,CASSYFTGTDNEQFF
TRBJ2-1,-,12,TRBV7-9,CASSSQNYEQFF
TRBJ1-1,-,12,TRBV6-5,CASSNGPAEAFF
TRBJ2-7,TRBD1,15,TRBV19,CASTPRTGEIYEQYF
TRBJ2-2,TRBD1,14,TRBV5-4,CASSHGQDTGELFF
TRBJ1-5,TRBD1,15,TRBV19,CASSTPGQGIQPQHF
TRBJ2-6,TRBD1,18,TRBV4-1,CASSQEGQGGSGANVLTF
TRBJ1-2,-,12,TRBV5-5,CASSVDSYGYTF
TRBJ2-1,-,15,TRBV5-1,CASSLVATAHNEQFF
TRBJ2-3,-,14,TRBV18,CASSPPTNTDTQYF
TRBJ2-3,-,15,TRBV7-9,CASSLALVGYDTQYF
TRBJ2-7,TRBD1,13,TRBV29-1,CSVAGTGIDEQYF
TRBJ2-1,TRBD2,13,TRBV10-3,CAIRASGTNEQFF
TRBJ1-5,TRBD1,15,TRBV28,CASSKQGYSNQPQHF
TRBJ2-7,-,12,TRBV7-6,CASSLAVDEQYF
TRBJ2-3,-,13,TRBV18,CASSLHTTDTQYF
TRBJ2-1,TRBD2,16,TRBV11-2,CASSLEAGGPYNEQFF
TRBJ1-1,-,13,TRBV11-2,CASSYRTNTEAFF
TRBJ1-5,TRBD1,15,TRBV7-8,CASSLGTGGDQPQHF
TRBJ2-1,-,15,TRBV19,CASSFEGAVGNEQFF
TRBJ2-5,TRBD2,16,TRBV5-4,CASSDQLAGGPETQYF
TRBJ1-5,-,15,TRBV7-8,CASSLDRVSNQPQHF
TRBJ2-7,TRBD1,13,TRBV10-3,CAISAMDRGEQYF
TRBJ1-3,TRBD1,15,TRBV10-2,CASRQGTHSGNTIYF
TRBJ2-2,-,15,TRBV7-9,CASSSLKGIPGELFF
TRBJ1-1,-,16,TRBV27,CASSLRSRSMNTEAFF
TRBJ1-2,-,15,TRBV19,CASSIVEASNYGYTF
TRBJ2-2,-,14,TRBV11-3,CASSLDPATGELFF
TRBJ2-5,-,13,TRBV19,CASSKRGLETQYF
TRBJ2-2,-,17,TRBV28,CASSFPAGEVDTGELFF
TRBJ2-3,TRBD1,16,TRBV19,CASSSYGTGNTDTQYF
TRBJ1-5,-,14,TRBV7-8,CASSLESSGGPQHF
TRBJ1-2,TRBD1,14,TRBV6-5,CASSYSTGYYGYTF
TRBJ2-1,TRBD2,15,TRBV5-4,CASSQGTSGSFEQFF
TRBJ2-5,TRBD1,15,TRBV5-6,CASSFTGGLKETQYF